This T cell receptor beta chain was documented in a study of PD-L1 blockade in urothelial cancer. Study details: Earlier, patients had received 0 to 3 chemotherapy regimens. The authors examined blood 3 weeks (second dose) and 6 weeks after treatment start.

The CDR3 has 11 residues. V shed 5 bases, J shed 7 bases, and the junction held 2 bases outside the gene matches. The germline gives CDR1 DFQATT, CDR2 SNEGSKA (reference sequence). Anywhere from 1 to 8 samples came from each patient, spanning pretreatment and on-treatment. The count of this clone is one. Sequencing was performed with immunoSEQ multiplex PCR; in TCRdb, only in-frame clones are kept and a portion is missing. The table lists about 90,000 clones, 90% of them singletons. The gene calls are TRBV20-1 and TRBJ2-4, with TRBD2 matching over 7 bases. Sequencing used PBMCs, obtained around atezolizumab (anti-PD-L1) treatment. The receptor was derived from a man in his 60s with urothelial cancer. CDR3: CSAGEGNIQYF. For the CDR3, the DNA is TGCAGTGCTGGGGAGGGGAACATTCAGTACTTC.